A selection of T cell receptor beta chains follows, all from one sample in a study of monozygotic twins with inflammatory bowel disease. TCRdb derives one entry per CDR3 protein from the 5' RACE reads, leaving out DNA. The sample yields roughly 150,000 distinct CDR3 sequences, of which the top ten take up more than 1%. The sample taken for sequencing was blood. The receptors were sampled from a human donor with ulcerative colitis or Crohn's disease, or a healthy co-twin of an affected twin (not recorded which). CDR3s include the opening cysteine and the closing phenylalanine or tryptophan. Each record gives: V gene, J gene, CDR3 protein.

>TRBV11-1|TRBJ2-3
CASSNPGLAGGPTDTQYF
>TRBV9|TRBJ1-2
CASSVEGHPANYGYTF
>TRBV11-2|TRBJ2-3
CASSLGGASGVPTDTQYF
>TRBV28|TRBJ2-3
CASDKGLSTDTQYF
>TRBV5-1|TRBJ2-6
CASAISPPGANVLTF
>TRBV28|TRBJ1-4
CASSLGNRGWVGEKLFF
>TRBV20-1|TRBJ2-5
CSATGLAGVETQYF
>TRBV10-2|TRBJ2-1
CASRPGTGNNEQFF
>TRBV5-1|TRBJ2-7
CASSSESSYEQYF
>TRBV12-3/TRBV12-4|TRBJ2-2
CASSQGQHTGELFF
>TRBV7-2|TRBJ2-7
CASSLVDRGGEQYF
>TRBV28|TRBJ1-1
CASSKRAWGGDTEAFF
>TRBV12-3/TRBV12-4|TRBJ1-5
CASSSGRGGNQPQHF
>TRBV11-1|TRBJ1-1
CASSLPPSGHSWNTEAFF
>TRBV20-1|TRBJ1-1
CSVYRGQNTEAFF
>TRBV5-5|TRBJ2-1
CASSSSVNEQFF